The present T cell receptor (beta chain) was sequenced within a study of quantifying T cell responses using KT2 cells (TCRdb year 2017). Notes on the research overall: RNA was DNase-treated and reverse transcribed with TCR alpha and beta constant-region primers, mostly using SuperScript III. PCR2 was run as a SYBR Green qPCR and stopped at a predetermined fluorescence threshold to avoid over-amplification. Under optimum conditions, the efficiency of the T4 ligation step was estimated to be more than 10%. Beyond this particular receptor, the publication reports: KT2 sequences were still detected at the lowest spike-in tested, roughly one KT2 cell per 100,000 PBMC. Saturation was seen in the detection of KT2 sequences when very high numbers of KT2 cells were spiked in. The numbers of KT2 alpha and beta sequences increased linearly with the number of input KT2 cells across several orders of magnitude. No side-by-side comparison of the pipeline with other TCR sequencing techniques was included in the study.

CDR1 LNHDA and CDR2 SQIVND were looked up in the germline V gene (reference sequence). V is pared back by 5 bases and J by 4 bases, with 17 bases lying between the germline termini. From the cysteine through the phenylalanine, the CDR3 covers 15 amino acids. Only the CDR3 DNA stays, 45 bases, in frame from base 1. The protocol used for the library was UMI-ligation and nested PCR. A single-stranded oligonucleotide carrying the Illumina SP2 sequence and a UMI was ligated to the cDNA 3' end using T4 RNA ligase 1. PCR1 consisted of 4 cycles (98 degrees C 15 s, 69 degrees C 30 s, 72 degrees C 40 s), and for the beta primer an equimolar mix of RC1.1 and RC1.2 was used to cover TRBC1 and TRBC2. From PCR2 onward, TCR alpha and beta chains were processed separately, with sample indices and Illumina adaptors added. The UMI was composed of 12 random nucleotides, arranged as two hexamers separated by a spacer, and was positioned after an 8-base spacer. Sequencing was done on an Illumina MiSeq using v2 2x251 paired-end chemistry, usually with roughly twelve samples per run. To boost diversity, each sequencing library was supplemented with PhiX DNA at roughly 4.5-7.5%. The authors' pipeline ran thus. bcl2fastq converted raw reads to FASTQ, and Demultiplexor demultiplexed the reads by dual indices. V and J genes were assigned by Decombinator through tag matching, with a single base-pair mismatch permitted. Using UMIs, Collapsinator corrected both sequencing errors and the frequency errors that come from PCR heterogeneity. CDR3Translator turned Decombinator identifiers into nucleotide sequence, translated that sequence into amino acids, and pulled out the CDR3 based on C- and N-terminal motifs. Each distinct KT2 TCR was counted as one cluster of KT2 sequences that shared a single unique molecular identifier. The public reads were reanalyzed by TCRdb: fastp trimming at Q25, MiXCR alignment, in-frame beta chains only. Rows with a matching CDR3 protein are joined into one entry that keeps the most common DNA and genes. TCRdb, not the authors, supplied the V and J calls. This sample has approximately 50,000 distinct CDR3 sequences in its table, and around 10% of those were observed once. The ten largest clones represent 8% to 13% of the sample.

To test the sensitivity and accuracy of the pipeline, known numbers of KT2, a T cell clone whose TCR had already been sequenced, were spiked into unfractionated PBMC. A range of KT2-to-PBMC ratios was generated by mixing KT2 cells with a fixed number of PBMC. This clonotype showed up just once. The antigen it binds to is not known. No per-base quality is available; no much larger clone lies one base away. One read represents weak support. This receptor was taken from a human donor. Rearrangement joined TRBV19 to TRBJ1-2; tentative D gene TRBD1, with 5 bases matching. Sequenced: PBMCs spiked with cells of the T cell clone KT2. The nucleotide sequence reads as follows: TGTGCCAGTAGTGCCCCCCGGGACGGGATCTATGGCTACACCTTC. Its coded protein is CASSAPRDGIYGYTF.